This T cell receptor beta chain was observed in a study of cytomegalovirus exposure and HLA in healthy donors (dated by TCRdb to 2016 to 2017). About the study as a whole: According to an earlier analysis of 587 of the donors, some 180 million T cells yielded over 90 million unique TCR beta sequences and 276 Gb of sequence data. An early release covering around 630 HLA-typed donors comprised about 300 gigabases of sequencing data and around 86 million unique TCR sequences. Of the 398 genotyped donors, about 84% fell in the genetic ancestry cluster associated with self-reported Caucasian donors. The study aimed to test whether signatures of past pathogen exposure could be identified by cataloging public T cell receptors. The study profiled the T cell repertoires of around 700 subjects by immunosequencing and related them to cytomegalovirus serostatus. Along with the roughly 700-subject first cohort, a separate validation cohort of over a hundred different subjects was used. The study combined high-throughput TCR immunosequencing, statistical association of individual TCRs with disease status, and machine learning to predict cytomegalovirus infection status. A later analysis re-examined previously published TCR beta repertoires from over 500 donors and added high-resolution HLA genotyping to investigate patterns of TCR occurrence. The later analysis used no new phenotypic data to find candidate immune exposures, relying instead on TCR beta sequences and their occurrence across donors. An earlier analysis of 587 of the donors used high-throughput TCR beta sequencing to judge whether each TCR beta V gene segment behaved as functional or pseudogenic. Donor age, sex, ethnicity and CMV serostatus were compiled together with the repertoire data. A later genetic analysis took genome-wide SNP genotypes for about 60% of the roughly 670 donors and used that subset as a discovery cohort. All discovery cohort repertoires had been generated on a single sequencing platform. HLA typing included class I and class II loci at four-digit resolution. The number of donors typed differed by locus, with roughly 620-630 for A, B, C, DRB1 and DQB1, 522 for DQA1, 600 to 610 for DPA1, and some 440 for DPB1. A few DR-DQ haplotypes were treated as single units for association and clustering because of strong linkage in the cohort. Among 300 to 500 genotyped donors of the cohort, an average of roughly 230,000 unique TCR beta nucleotide sequences was sequenced per donor, of which about 18% were non-productive.

For this clone: Its recognized antigen is unknown. No much larger clone exists at a distance of one base, and base qualities are not known.

The library was produced with the immunoSEQ multiplex PCR assay. For the multiplex PCR, a mixture combining 60 forward primers for TCR Vbeta segments and 13 reverse primers for TCR Jbeta segments was used. The CDR3 region of rearranged TCR beta genes was amplified from genomic DNA by a multiplex PCR assay. The Illumina HiSeq System was used to sequence the amplified TCR beta libraries as 87-base-pair reads. On the authors' methods: A later analysis tallied tens of millions of unique TCR beta chains across the 650 to 750 repertoires, and around 12 million of those chains were shared by two or more donors. Raw reads were error-corrected and collapsed into unique sequences by a nearest-neighbor algorithm in which closely related sequences were merged to remove PCR and sequencing errors. CDR3 sequences were aligned to IMGT reference sequences to assign V, D and J gene segments. For a sequence to be retained, a match of at least six nucleotides was required to both a V gene segment and a J gene segment. A rearrangement counted as productive if the CDR3 had no stop codons and remained in frame with V and J, and every other rearrangement counted as non-productive. CDR3 was defined by IMGT convention, running from the second conserved V-encoded cysteine to the conserved J-encoded phenylalanine. The earlier analysis of about 590 of the donors excluded sequences that lacked an unambiguous match to a single V gene segment. In an earlier analysis of approximately 610 of the donors, V segments were called functional above 56.7% productive rearrangements and were called segregating when the between-donor standard deviation exceeded 5%. A statistical classification framework was developed to diagnose cytomegalovirus status using the catalog of TCR beta chain sequences. In a later analysis, V and J genes were assigned by comparing TCR nucleotide sequences against IMGT/GENE-DB human TR gene sequences. In a later analysis, CDR3 sequences and most-parsimonious VDJ recombination scenarios were assigned using the TCRdist pipeline. In a later analysis, each TCR beta chain was defined by its CDR3 amino acid sequence together with its V-gene family, and reads without a unique V-gene family were excluded. To address suspected cross-contamination and a sequencing artifact, a later analysis removed around 600 highly shared, low-generation-probability nucleotide sequences. In a later analysis, a clonal expansion index for each public chain was calculated from normalized within-repertoire ranks of inferred template counts. In a later analysis, generation probabilities were computed with a VDJ recombination model fitted to out-of-frame rearrangements, and the resulting probabilities were checked against IGoR. In a later analysis, TCR-TCR, TCR-HLA and TCR-CMV co-occurrence was scored with hypergeometric tests, and a repertoire-size bias correction was applied to TCR pairs. In a later analysis, false discovery rates were estimated by permuting HLA or CMV assignments 20 times. In a later analysis, co-occurring TCRs were grouped with DBSCAN, and TCRdist sequence similarity was added when clustering was performed within HLA-allele-positive subsets. Repertoires with fewer than 30,000 or more than 120,000 public chains were left out of co-occurrence clustering, as were five repertoires with anomalous nucleotide sharing. This immuneACCESS table, as held by TCRdb, lists in-frame sequences with V and J called but not all clones. Of the missing ones, under half trace to an unresolved V gene in checked studies; the others have no known cause. That table gives V, J and clone size, and the DNA gave D and trimming. In all, the sample holds about 150,000 clones, and 84% of those were seen once. The leading ten clones occupy under 2% of the sample.

Overall study results and their limits: Roughly uniform sequencing depth across donors was assumed in presence/absence analyses, although this assumption may not hold. Because HLA typing was unavailable for some donors at each locus, only the typed subset was used in association tests. A later analysis found that HLA-associated TCR beta chains were more clonally expanded and had lower generation probabilities than equally common non-associated chains. V-gene and J-gene trimming of TCR beta chains was associated with a missense DCLRE1C variant in a later genetic analysis, and the association was replicated in an independent cohort. The study gave a list of about 170 TCR beta chains associated with cytomegalovirus. A later genetic analysis reported fewer N-insertions in productive TCRs among donors in an Asian-associated ancestry cluster than the roughly 620-donor mean. Three of the identified cytomegalovirus-associated TCR beta chains were confirmed in vitro to be specific for cytomegalovirus antigens. A later analysis reported that several top co-occurrence clusters appeared linked to parvovirus B19, influenza, CMV and Epstein-Barr virus. According to a later analysis, TCR association rates differed among HLA loci, with DRB1 alleles showing the most associated TCRs and HLA-C alleles showing the fewest. A later analysis found that most CMV-associated TCR beta chains appeared HLA-restricted, with HLA associations seemingly driven largely by CMV exposure. Assigning TCR associations to individual alleles was difficult when HLA alleles, especially DR and DQ, strongly co-occurred. A later analysis associated 15,000 to 20,000 TCR beta sequences with specific HLA alleles at a false discovery rate of 0.05. Immune exposure information for the cohort was limited to CMV serostatus. Correlated functional status among segregating V segments might reflect linkage disequilibrium, but an unknown experimental factor could not be ruled out. An earlier analysis of 587 of the donors showed that most TCR beta V segments appeared in productive rearrangements either about 87% or about 30% of the time, which broadly matched IMGT annotations. The cohort was sequenced for TCR beta chains only, and without alpha or paired-chain data the features that could be detected were limited. Across donors, most TCR sequences were observed very rarely, whereas some public TCRs were present in many individuals. Cytomegalovirus status was reported to be diagnosed by the classifier with high specificity and sensitivity in both the original and validation cohorts. According to the authors, the approach could potentially be generalized to other disease states and immunological phenotypes. Because counts were too low, approximately 15 rarely observed V segments, including chromosome 9 orphons, were excluded from the earlier analysis of about 500 of the donors. A cluster of highly shared sequence variants was judged likely to represent a technical artifact of the sequencing pipeline. Because the 87-base-pair reads could not distinguish some IMGT-functional V segments, including TRBV6-2 and TRBV6-3, those segments were excluded. A further reported finding was that TCR beta sequences accurately predicted the HLA-A and HLA-B alleles for most subjects in the first cohort.

The CDR3 covers 14 residues, taking in both the cysteine and the phenylalanine. CDR3 DNA only is kept here, 42 bases in frame from base 1. Clipping removes 4 bases from V and 5 bases from J, with 4 as the unmatched junction base count. According to the germline V gene, CDR1 reads SGHDT and CDR2 reads YYEEEE. The cohort consisted of hundreds of healthy bone marrow donors. All cohort members were sampled while nominally healthy, although unrecorded immune exposures were likely present. The donor was CMV seronegative and was included in the group of 352 seronegative cohort members. Every donor gave a peripheral blood sample, and the peripheral blood mononuclear cells from that sample were used for TCR beta sequencing. The Qiagen DNeasy Blood Extraction Kit was used to extract genomic DNA from the blood cell samples.

The sample comprised PBMCs. This TCR was sampled from a man younger than 30 in good health and CMV-seronegative. The V and J genes are TRBV5-6 and TRBJ2-1; 9 of the junction bases match TRBD1. The bases read TGTGCCAGCAGCGAAGGGACAGGGAACAATGAGCAGTTCTTC. It specifies CASSEGTGNNEQFF.